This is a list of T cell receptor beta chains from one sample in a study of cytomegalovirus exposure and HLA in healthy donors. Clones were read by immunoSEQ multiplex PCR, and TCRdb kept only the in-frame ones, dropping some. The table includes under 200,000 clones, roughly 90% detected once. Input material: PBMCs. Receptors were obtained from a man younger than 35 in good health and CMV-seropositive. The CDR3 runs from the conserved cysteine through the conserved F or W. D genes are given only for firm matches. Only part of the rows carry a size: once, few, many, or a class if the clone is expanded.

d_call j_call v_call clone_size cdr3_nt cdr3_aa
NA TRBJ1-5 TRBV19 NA TGTGCCAGTAGGAAGGACAGTCCACAGCCCCAGCATTTT CASRKDSPQPQHF
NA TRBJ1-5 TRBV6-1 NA TGTGCCAGCAGTGGACAGTATAGCAATCAGCCCCAGCATTTT CASSGQYSNQPQHF
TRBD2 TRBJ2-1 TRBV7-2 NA TGTGCCAGCAGCTCGAGGACTAGCGGGAGGGTTTATGAGCAGTTCTTC CASSSRTSGRVYEQFF
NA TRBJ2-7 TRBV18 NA TGTGCCAGCTCATTTCGGGACGCGGGAGAGCAGTACTTC CASSFRDAGEQYF
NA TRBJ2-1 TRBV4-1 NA TGCGCCAGCAGCCAAGCGGGGAGTGGAGGGAGTAATTGGAATGAGCAGTTCTTC CASSQAGSGGSNWNEQFF
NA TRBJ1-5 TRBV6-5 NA TGTGCCAGCAGTTATTCCGGTCCAGGCGCTAATCAGCCCCAGCATTTT CASSYSGPGANQPQHF
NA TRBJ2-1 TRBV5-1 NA TGCGCCAGCAGCTTAACAGCGGCCAACAATGAGCAGTTCTTC CASSLTAANNEQFF
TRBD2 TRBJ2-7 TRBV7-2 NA TGTGCCAGCAGCATGAGCACTAGCGGTGCGGGCTACGAGCAGTACTTC CASSMSTSGAGYEQYF
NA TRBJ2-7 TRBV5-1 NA TGCGCCAGCAAGCCTACAGGGAACTACGAGCAGTACTTC CASKPTGNYEQYF
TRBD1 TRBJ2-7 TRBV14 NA TGTGCCAGCAGCCAGGGACAGCCTTCCTACGAGCAGTACTTC CASSQGQPSYEQYF
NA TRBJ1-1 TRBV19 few TGTGCCAGTAGTATAGCTGGAGGCACGAGTGAAGCTTTCTTT CASSIAGGTSEAFF
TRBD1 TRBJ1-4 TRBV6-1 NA TGTGCCACCCAGACAGGGTCTAATGAAAAACTGTTTTTT CATQTGSNEKLFF
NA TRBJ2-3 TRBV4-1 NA TGCGCCAGCAGCCCCCAAACCCTCAGCGGACCAAGCACAGATACGCAGTATTTT CASSPQTLSGPSTDTQYF
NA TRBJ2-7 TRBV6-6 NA TGTGCCAGCAGTTACCGGGACTCAAGCTCCTACGAGCAGTACTTC CASSYRDSSSYEQYF
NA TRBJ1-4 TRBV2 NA TGTGCCAGCAGAACGGAGCTGGGTGAAAAACTGTTTTTT CASRTELGEKLFF
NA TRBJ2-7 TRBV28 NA TGTGCCAGCAGGGGAACCCCAGGGGCAGGGAGTATGTACGAGCAGTACTTC CASRGTPGAGSMYEQYF
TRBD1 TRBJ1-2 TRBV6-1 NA TGTGCCAGCAGTGAACCCCGGACAGGGGCTTATGGCTACACCTTC CASSEPRTGAYGYTF
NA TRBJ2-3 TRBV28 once TGTGCCAGCAGCCCCCCGGGGTATTCTGACACAGATACGCAGTATTTT CASSPPGYSDTDTQYF
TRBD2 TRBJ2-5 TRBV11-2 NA TGTGCCAGCAGCTCCCTAGCGGGCGGCTACAGAGAGACCCAGTACTTC CASSSLAGGYRETQYF
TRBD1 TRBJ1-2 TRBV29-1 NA TGCAGCGCCGAAGGAGGGGGCAACTATGGCTACACCTTC CSAEGGGNYGYTF
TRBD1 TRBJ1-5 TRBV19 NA TGTGCCAGTAGTATAAGGACAGGGGGCAATCAGCCCCAGCATTTT CASSIRTGGNQPQHF
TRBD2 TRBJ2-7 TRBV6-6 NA TGTGCCAGCAGTAGGGGGGAGACTAGCGGGAGATACGAGCAGTACTTC CASSRGETSGRYEQYF
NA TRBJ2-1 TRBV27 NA TGTGCCAGCAGTTTATCGCCCCAGGATCCCTACAATGAGCAGTTCTTC CASSLSPQDPYNEQFF
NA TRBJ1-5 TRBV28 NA TGTGCCAGCAGTCCTGCCTATAGCAATCAGCCCCAGCATTTT CASSPAYSNQPQHF
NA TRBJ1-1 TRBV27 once TGTGCCAGCAATAGGGCGGGTAGACCTCAATTGAACACTGAAGCTTTCTTT CASNRAGRPQLNTEAFF
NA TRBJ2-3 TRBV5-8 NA TGTGCCAGCAGCTCGAACAGGGCAAACCCCTACACAGATACGCAGTATTTT CASSSNRANPYTDTQYF
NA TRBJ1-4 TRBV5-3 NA TGTGCCACCTCCGTTCTATCTAATGAAAAACTGTTTTTT CATSVLSNEKLFF
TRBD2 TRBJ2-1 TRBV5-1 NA TGCGCCAGCAGCTCCTCTAGCGGGAGTAGGGGTGAGCAGTTCTTC CASSSSSGSRGEQFF